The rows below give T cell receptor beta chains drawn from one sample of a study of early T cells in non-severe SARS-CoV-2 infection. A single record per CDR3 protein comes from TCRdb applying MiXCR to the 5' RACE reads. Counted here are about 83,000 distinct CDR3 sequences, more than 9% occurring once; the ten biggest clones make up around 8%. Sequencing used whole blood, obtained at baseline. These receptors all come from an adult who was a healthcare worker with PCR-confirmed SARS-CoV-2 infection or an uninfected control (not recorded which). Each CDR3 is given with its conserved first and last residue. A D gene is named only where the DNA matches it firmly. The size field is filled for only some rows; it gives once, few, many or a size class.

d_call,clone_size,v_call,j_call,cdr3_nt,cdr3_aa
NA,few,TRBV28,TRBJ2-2,TGTGCCAGCAGTTTAGGTGGTTTAGCGAACACCGGGGAGCTGTTTTTT,CASSLGGLANTGELFF
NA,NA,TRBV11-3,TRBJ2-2,TGTGCCAGCAGCTTGAACAGTTACACCGGGGAGCTGTTTTTT,CASSLNSYTGELFF
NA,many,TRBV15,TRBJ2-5,TGTGCCACCAGCAGAGGTCCGGGGCAAGAGACCCAGTACTTC,CATSRGPGQETQYF
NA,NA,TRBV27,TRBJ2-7,TGTGCCAGCAGGACGGGGGCCAAGAGCTCCTACGAGCAGTACTTC,CASRTGAKSSYEQYF
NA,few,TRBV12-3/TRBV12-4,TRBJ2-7,TGTGCCAGCCGTCTTTCTGACTACGAGCAGTACTTC,CASRLSDYEQYF
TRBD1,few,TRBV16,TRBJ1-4,TGTGCCAGCAGCCAAGGGACAGTCAAAAAACTGTTTTTT,CASSQGTVKKLFF
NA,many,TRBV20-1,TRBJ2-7,TGCAGTGCCCCCGGCCTACACCTCAAGCAGTACTTC,CSAPGLHLKQYF
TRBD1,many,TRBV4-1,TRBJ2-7,TGCGCCAGCAGCAATGCCGACAGGGGAGTCGACGAGCAGTACTTC,CASSNADRGVDEQYF
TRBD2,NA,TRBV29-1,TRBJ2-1,TGCAGCGTTTTTGATACCGGGACTAGCGCATACAATGAGCAGTTCTTC,CSVFDTGTSAYNEQFF
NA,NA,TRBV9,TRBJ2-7,TGTGCCAGCAGCGTAGAGGGGGAGATGAGCGGGAACCAATTTTACGAGCAGTACTTC,CASSVEGEMSGNQFYEQYF
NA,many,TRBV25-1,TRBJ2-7,TGTGCCAGCAGTGATGCGCAGAGCTACGAGCAGTACTTC,CASSDAQSYEQYF
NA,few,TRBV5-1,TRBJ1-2,TGCGCCAGCAGCCCCGGCCCAGGAGCTAACTATGGCTACACCTTC,CASSPGPGANYGYTF
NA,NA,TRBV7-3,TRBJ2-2,TGTGCCAGCAGCTTAACTGAGGGGTGGGCCGGGGAGCTGTTTTTT,CASSLTEGWAGELFF
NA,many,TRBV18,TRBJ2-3,TGTGCCAGCTCACCACTTCCGGATACGCAGTATTTT,CASSPLPDTQYF
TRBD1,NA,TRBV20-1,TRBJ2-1,TGCAGTGCCCCCGGACAGGGCTATAATGAGCAGTTCTTC,CSAPGQGYNEQFF
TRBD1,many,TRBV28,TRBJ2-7,TGTGCCAGCGGCAGGACAGGGTACGAGCAGTACTTC,CASGRTGYEQYF
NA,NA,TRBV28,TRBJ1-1,TGTGCCAGCAGTTCGGACACTGAAGCTTTCTTT,CASSSDTEAFF
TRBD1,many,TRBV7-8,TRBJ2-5,TGTGCCAGCACCCCCTGGACAGGGAGTGCGGAGACCCAGTACTTC,CASTPWTGSAETQYF
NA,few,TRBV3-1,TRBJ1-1,TGTGCCAGCAGCCCAACCGGACTAGCGAACACTGAAGCTTTCTTT,CASSPTGLANTEAFF
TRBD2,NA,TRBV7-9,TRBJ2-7,TGTGCCAGCAGCTTAGCCGCGGGAGCCCACGAGCAGTACTTC,CASSLAAGAHEQYF
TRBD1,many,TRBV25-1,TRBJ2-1,TGTGCCAGCAGTGAAGCCCTGGGACAGGGGATCCATACTGAGCAGTTCTTC,CASSEALGQGIHTEQFF
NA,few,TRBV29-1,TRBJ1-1,TGCAGCGTTGATCATAGTTTTACTGAAGCTTTCTTT,CSVDHSFTEAFF
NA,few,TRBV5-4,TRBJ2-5,TGTGCCAGCAGCCTTCCTAAAGAGACCCAGTACTTC,CASSLPKETQYF
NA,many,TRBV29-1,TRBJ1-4,TGCAGCGTTGAACAGGGTGGGAATGAAAAACTGTTTTTT,CSVEQGGNEKLFF
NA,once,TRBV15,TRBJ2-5,TGTGCCACCAGTCTCGCAGGGGCCTCCCGAAAGACCCAGTACTTC,CATSLAGASRKTQYF
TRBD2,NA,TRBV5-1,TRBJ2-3,TGCGCCAGCAGCGTGACTAGCGGACACATCACAGATACGCAGTATTTT,CASSVTSGHITDTQYF
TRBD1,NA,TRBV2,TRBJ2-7,TGTGCCAGCAGTTCCGGGACAGGGTTTTACGAGCAGTACTTC,CASSSGTGFYEQYF
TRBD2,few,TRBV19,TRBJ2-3,TGTGCCAGTAGTACAACTAGCGGGACGGCAGATACGCAGTATTTT,CASSTTSGTADTQYF
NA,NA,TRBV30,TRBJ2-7,TGTGCCTGGAGACTTAGCGGTACCTACGAGCAGTACTTC,CAWRLSGTYEQYF
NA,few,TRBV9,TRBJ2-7,TGTGCCAGCAGCGTAACCCCCGTAGGAGGGGGAGAGGACGAGCAGTACTTC,CASSVTPVGGGEDEQYF
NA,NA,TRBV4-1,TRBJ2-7,TGCGCCAACAGCCTTCGGGGCTCCTACGAGCAGTACTTC,CANSLRGSYEQYF
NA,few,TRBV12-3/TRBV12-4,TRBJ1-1,TGTGCCAGCAGTTTAGCGAAGTACACTGAAGCTTTCTTT,CASSLAKYTEAFF
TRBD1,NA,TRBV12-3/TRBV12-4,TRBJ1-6,TGTGCCAGCACCGTGACAGGGGGCTTTTCACCCCTCCACTTT,CASTVTGGFSPLHF
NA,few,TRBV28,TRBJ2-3,TGTGCCAGCAGTTTATCCTCAGATCCGCAGTATTTT,CASSLSSDPQYF
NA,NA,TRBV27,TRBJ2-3,TGTGCCAGCAGAACTCTTAGCACAGATACGCAGTATTTT,CASRTLSTDTQYF
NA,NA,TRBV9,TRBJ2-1,TGTGCCAGCAGCGTTTCCCTCTCCTACAATGAGCAGTTCTTC,CASSVSLSYNEQFF
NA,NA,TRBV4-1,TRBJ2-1,TGCGCCAGCAGCCCCCCCACGGGAAATGAGCAGTTCTTC,CASSPPTGNEQFF
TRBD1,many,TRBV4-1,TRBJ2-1,TGCGCCAGCGCCGAAAAACAGGGGAATTTGGATTGGTCCTACAATGAGCAGTTCTTC,CASAEKQGNLDWSYNEQFF
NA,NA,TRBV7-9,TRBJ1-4,TGTGCCAGCAGCTTAGGCCTCACCGGGACAAACACTAATGAAAAACTGTTTTTT,CASSLGLTGTNTNEKLFF
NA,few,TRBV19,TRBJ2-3,TGTGCCAGTAGTATTACAGGGAGAGATACGCAGTATTTT,CASSITGRDTQYF
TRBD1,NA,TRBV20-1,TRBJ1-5,TGCAGTGCTAGAACAGGGGCCGGTCAGCCCCAGCATTTT,CSARTGAGQPQHF
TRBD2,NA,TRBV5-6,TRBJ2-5,TGTGCCAGCAACTCCCGGGGACGGCTAGCGGGAAGGCAAGAGACCCAGTACTTC,CASNSRGRLAGRQETQYF
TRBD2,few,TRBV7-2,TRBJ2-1,TGTGCCAGCAGCTTAGAGGCTAGCGGGAACTACAATGAGCAGTTCTTC,CASSLEASGNYNEQFF
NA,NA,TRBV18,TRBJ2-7,TGTGCCAGCTCACCGGCTCGGGAGATGGGGGACGAGCAGTACTTC,CASSPAREMGDEQYF